This T cell receptor beta chain is drawn from a study of blood T cell repertoires in COVID-19. Study as a whole: Material from acute and convalescent COVID-19 was sourced from the United States, Italy and Spain. The analysed material was cDNA or gDNA that came from T cells, B-cell-depleted T cells, or PBMCs.

V shed 2 bases and J shed 5 bases, with 18 bases lying between them. The CDR3 loop spans 16 amino acids. Germline V gene data show CDR1 as KGHSH and CDR2 as LQKENI. Per the authors' pipeline: Cell counts per sample came from amplifying reference gene primers. This table comes from immunoSEQ multiplex PCR, and its TCRdb copy is limited to in-frame clones, with some not included. The V and J calls and clone size are taken from that table; D and trimming were inferred from the DNA. The repertoire holds fewer than 200,000 clones, nearly 90% seen once, with less than 2% in the top ten. J is TRBJ2-5 and V is TRBV18; a weak D match, TRBD1 (5 bases). The sequenced material came from peripheral blood. The source of this sequence is a man younger than 35 who had recovered from COVID-19. CDR3 amino acids: CASSPVYEAGLETQYF. For the CDR3, the DNA is TGTGCCAGCTCACCAGTATACGAGGCAGGGTTGGAGACCCAGTACTTC.